This T cell receptor beta chain was profiled in a study of T-cell reconstitution after alpha-beta-depleted transplantation in children. The germline V gene encodes CDR1 MNHEY and CDR2 SMNVEV (reference sequence). Trimming cost V 6 bases and J 2 bases; bases outside gene matches: 6. The CDR3 is 17 amino acids. For this clonotype: A much larger clone differs from this one at a single base, so this may be a read error.

Molecular barcoding with unique molecular identifiers was used for the TCRbeta library. Using its own MiXCR run on the PCR reads, TCRdb lists one record per CDR3 protein. The data show about 300,000 distinct CDR3 sequences, roughly a tenth seen once. The rearrangement links TRBV27 to TRBJ2-3; 15 bases are shared with TRBD2. The receptor's source is a boy younger than two with acute myeloid leukemia, due to receive a stem cell transplant. Sequenced here: PBMCs, sampled before TCRalphabeta/CD19-depleted stem cell transplant. The CDR3, as DNA: TGTGCCAGCAGCGGACTAGCGGGGGGGCCGACCACAGATACGCAGTATTTT. This encodes CASSGLAGGPTTDTQYF.